This TCR beta chain came from a study of blood T cell repertoires in COVID-19. Study as a whole: Collection of acute and convalescent COVID-19 samples took place in the United States, Italy and Spain. PBMCs, B-cell-depleted T cells, or T cells provided the cDNA or gDNA that made up the material.

Study processing details: Nucleated cell number was recorded as an estimate derived from reference gene primer amplification. Profiling relied on immunoSEQ multiplex PCR, and the TCRdb table lists in-frame clones only, not all of them. V and J calls and clone size come straight from that table; D and trimming were deduced from the DNA. The sample yields about 190,000 clones, over 70% seen once. V was clipped by 8 bases and J by 7 bases, with 14 bases between them. The CDR3 is 13 amino acids. From germline, CDR1 is SEHNR and CDR2 FQNEAQ (reference sequence). V usage is TRBV7-9 and J usage is TRBJ1-4, with TRBD1 as a possible D gene (6 bases). This TCR derives from a man between 60 and 75 years old with active or convalescent COVID-19. The sequenced material came from peripheral blood. In nucleotides, the CDR3 is TGTGCCAGCCACAGGGCGGTTGGTGAAAAACTGTTTTTT. Its translation: CASHRAVGEKLFF. The full variable domain, in which reference TRBV7-9 and TRBJ1-4 provide the parts outside the CDR3, is DTGVSQNPRHKITKRGQNVTFRCDPISEHNRLYWYRQTLGQGPEFLTYFQNEAQLEKSRLLSDRFSAERPKGSFSTLEIQRTEQGDSAMYLCASHRAVGEKLFFGSGTQLSVL.